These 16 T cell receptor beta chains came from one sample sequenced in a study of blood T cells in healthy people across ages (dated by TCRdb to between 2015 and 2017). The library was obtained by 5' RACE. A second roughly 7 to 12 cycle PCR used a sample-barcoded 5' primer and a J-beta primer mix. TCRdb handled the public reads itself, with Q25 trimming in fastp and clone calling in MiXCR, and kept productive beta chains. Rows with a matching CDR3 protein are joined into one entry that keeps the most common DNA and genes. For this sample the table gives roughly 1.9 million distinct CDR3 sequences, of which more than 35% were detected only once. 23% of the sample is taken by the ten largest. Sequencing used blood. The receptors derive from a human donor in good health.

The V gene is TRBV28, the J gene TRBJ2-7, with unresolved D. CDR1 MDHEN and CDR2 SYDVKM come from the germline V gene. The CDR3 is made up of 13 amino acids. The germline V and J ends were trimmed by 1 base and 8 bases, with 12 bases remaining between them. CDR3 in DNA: TGTGCCAGCAGTTTATCCCCACCCGCTCAGCAGTACTTC. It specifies CASSLSPPAQQYF.

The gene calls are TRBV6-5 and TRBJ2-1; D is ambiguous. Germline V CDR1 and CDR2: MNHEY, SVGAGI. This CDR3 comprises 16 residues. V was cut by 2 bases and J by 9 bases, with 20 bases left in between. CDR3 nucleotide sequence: TGTGCCAGCAGTTACGGGCAGGCCCTAAAGGGATTTGAGCAGTTCTTC. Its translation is CASSYGQALKGFEQFF.

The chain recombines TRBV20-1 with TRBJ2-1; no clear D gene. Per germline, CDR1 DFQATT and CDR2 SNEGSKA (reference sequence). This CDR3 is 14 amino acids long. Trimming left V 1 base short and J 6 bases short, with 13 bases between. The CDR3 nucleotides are TGCAGTGCTAGAGGGCGCGGCTACCTCAATGAGCAGTTCTTC. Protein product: CSARGRGYLNEQFF.

The CDR3 region has the DNA TGTGCCAGCAGCCAAGACCCGGGGTCCATAGAGACCCAGTACTTC. It specifies CASSQDPGSIETQYF. The chain couples TRBV3-1 to TRBJ2-5; TRBD2 might be the D (5 bases). Germline CDR1 LGHDT, CDR2 YNNKEL (reference sequence). V was clipped by 0 bases and J by 4 bases, with 12 bases between them. The CDR3 is made up of 15 amino acids.

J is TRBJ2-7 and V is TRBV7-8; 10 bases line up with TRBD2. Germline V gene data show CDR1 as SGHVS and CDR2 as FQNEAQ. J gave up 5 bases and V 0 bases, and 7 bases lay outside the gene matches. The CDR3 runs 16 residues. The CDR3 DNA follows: TGTGCCAGCAGCTTAGCGCGATCTAGCGGGGGCCACGAGCAGTACTTC. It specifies CASSLARSSGGHEQYF.

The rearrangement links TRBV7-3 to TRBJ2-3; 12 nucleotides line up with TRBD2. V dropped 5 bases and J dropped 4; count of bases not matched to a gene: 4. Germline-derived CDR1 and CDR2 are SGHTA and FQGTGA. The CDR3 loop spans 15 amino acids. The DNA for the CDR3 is TGTGCCAGCAGCCGGACTAGCGGGGAAGCAGATACGCAGTATTTT. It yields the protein CASSRTSGEADTQYF.

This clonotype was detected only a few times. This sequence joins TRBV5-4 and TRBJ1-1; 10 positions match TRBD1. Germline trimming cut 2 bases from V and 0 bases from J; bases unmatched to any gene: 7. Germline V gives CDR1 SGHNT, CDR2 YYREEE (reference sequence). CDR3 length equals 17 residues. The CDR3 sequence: CASSFNGQGVLNTEAFF. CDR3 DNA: TGTGCCAGCAGCTTCAACGGACAGGGGGTATTGAACACTGAAGCTTTCTTT.

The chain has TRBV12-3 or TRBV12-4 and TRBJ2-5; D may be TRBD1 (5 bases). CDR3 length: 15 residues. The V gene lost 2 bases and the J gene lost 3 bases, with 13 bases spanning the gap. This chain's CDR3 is CASSLSRVGEETQYF. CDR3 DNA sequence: TGTGCCAGCAGTTTAAGCAGGGTCGGCGAAGAGACCCAGTACTTC.

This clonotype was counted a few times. The CDR3: CASSDGGGYSDGYTF. CDR3 nucleotide sequence: TGTGCCAGCAGCGATGGGGGGGGGTATTCGGATGGCTACACCTTC. This chain uses TRBV9 with TRBJ1-2; maybe TRBD1 (5 bases). The germline gives CDR1 SGDLS, CDR2 YYNGEE. The CDR3 loop spans 15 amino acids. Trimming left V 3 bases short and J 6 bases short, with 18 bases between.

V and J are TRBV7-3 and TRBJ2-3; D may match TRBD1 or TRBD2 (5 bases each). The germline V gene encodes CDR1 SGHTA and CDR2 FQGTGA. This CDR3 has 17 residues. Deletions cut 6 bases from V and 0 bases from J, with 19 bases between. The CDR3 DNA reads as TGTGCCAGCAGTTCAGGCCTGGGGCGGGCGAGCACAGATACGCAGTATTTT. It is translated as CASSSGLGRASTDTQYF.

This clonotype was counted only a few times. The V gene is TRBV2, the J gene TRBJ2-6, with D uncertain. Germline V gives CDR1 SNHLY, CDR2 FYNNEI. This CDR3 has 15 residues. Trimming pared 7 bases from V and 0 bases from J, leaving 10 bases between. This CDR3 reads CASKLQLSGANVLTF. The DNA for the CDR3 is TGTGCCAGCAAACTACAGCTCTCTGGGGCCAACGTCCTGACTTTC.

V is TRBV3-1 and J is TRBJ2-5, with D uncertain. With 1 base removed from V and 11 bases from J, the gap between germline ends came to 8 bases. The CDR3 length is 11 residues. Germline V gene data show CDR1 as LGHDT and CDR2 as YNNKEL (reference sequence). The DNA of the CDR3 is TGTGCCAGCAGCCAAGGACCCGGGCAGTACTTC. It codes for CASSQGPGQYF.

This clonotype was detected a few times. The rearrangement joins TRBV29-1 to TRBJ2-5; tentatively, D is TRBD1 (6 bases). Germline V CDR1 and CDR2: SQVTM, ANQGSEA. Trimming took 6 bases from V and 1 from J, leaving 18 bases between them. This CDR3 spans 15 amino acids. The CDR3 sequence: CSVFRTVSVQETQYF. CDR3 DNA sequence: TGCAGCGTCTTTCGGACAGTCTCTGTCCAAGAGACCCAGTACTTC. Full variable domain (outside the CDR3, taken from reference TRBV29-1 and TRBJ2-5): SAVISQKPSRDICQRGTSLTIQCQVDSQVTMMFWYRQQPGQSLTLIATANQGSEATYESGFVIDKFPISRPNLTFSTLTVSNMSPEDSSIYLCSVFRTVSVQETQYFGPGTRLLVL.

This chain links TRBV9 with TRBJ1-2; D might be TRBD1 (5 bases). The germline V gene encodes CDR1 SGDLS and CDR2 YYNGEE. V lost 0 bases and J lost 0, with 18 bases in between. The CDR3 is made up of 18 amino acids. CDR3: CASSVAGTFGRPNYGYTF. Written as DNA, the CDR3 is TGTGCCAGCAGCGTAGCAGGGACCTTCGGCCGGCCTAACTATGGCTACACCTTC.

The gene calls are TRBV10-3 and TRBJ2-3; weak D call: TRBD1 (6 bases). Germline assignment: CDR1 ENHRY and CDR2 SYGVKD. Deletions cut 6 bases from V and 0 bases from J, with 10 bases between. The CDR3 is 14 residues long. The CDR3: CAIRLGQSTDTQYF. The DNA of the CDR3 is TGTGCCATCAGACTCGGACAGAGCACAGATACGCAGTATTTT.

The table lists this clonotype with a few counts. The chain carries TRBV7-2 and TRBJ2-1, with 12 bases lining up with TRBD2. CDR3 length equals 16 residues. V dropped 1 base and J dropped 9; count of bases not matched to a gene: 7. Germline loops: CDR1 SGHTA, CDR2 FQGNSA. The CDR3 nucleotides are TGTGCCAGCAGCTTAGGGCTAGCGGGGGGGATAGGTGAGCAGTTCTTC. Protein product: CASSLGLAGGIGEQFF.